These T cell receptor beta chains were read from a single sample in a study of blood T cell repertoires in COVID-19. Generated by immunoSEQ multiplex PCR, the TCRdb table keeps only in-frame clones and is missing some. The data show approximately 150,000 clones, about 86% seen once. The material sequenced was peripheral blood. The receptors stem from a woman older than 75 with acute or convalescent COVID-19. Both conserved end residues are part of each CDR3. A D gene is named only where the DNA matches it firmly. Where a row states a size, it is once, few, many or the class of an expanded clone; other rows omit it.

V gene	J gene	clone size	D gene	CDR3 DNA	CDR3 protein
TRBV11-2	TRBJ2-1	once	TRBD2	TGTGCCAGCAGCTTAGATCAAGGTCCCCTAGCGGGAACATACAATGAGCAGTTCTTC	CASSLDQGPLAGTYNEQFF
TRBV28	TRBJ2-2	NA	TRBD2	TGTGCCAGCAGTTTTGGCCGGGGGCTAGCGGGAGGGCCTGGCACCGGGGAGCTGTTTTTT	CASSFGRGLAGGPGTGELFF
TRBV4-1	TRBJ2-7	NA	NA	TGCGCCAGCAGCCTGGGGTACGGTCCGGGGGTCCCCTACGAGCAGTACTTC	CASSLGYGPGVPYEQYF
TRBV6-6	TRBJ2-3	NA	TRBD2	TGTGCCAGCAGTCTATTCCCCGGGACTAGCAGGAGAGGCACGCAGTATTTT	CASSLFPGTSRRGTQYF
TRBV5-8	TRBJ1-6	NA	NA	TGTGCCAGCGGAGACAGGATATCACCCCTCCACTTT	CASGDRISPLHF
TRBV29-1	TRBJ1-5	NA	TRBD1	TGCAGCGTTGAGACAGACAGGGGCCAGCCCCAGCATTTT	CSVETDRGQPQHF
TRBV6-5	TRBJ2-1	NA	TRBD1	TGTGCCAGCAGGCCAGACAGGGTTTTAATCCCGGTCTTC	CASRPDRVLIPVF
TRBV3-1/TRBV3-2	TRBJ2-2	NA	NA	TGTGCCACGAGAGGCCCCGGGGAGCTGTTTTTT	CATRGPGELFF
TRBV10-3	TRBJ1-6	NA	TRBD1	TGTGCCATCAGTGAGTTTGGACAGGGTAATTCACCCCTCCACTTT	CAISEFGQGNSPLHF
TRBV6-2/TRBV6-3	TRBJ1-6	few	NA	TGTGCCAGCAGTCGGGGAGATCCCCTCCACTTT	CASSRGDPLHF
TRBV19	TRBJ1-1	NA	NA	TGTGCCAGTATCATTCGCACAGGATCCTTCGGGGGGACTGAAGCTTTCTTT	CASIIRTGSFGGTEAFF
TRBV21-1	TRBJ2-3	NA	NA	TGTGCCAGCAGCGCACTAGCGGGACTGTGGGGTTGCACAGATACGCAGTATTTT	CASSALAGLWGCTDTQYF
TRBV11-2	TRBJ2-4	NA	TRBD2	TGTGCCAGCAGCTTGACCGGAGGACTAGGTGGAGCCAAAAACATTCAGTACTTC	CASSLTGGLGGAKNIQYF
TRBV6-1	TRBJ1-5	NA	NA	TGTGCCAGCAGTGAACAGGGAAGAACCAATCAGCCCCAGCATTTT	CASSEQGRTNQPQHF
TRBV5-1	TRBJ1-1	NA	NA	TGCGCCAGCAGCTCAGGTACAGGGCCCGGGACTGAAGCTTTCTTT	CASSSGTGPGTEAFF
TRBV5-1	TRBJ2-1	NA	NA	TGCGCCAGCAAAGCGAGCCTCTACAATGAGCAGTTCTTC	CASKASLYNEQFF
TRBV6-5	TRBJ2-1	NA	TRBD2	TGTGCCAGCAGTTTGAAAAGCGGGAGACCCTACAATGAGCAGTTCTTC	CASSLKSGRPYNEQFF
TRBV3-1/TRBV3-2	TRBJ2-7	NA	NA	TGTGCCAGCAGCCTAGCGGTGGGGGAGCAGTACTTC	CASSLAVGEQYF
TRBV14	TRBJ2-7	NA	NA	TGTGCCAGCAGCGCCAGGGTGAACACCTACGAGCAGTACTTC	CASSARVNTYEQYF
TRBV7-2	TRBJ2-7	NA	TRBD2	TGTGCCAGCAGCACCCAAAGCGGGGAAGGATTCGAGCAGTACTTC	CASSTQSGEGFEQYF
TRBV7-2	TRBJ2-2	NA	TRBD2	TGTGCCAGCACAAAGAGCGGGAGTTCTTCCGGGGAGCTGTTTTTT	CASTKSGSSSGELFF
TRBV5-5	TRBJ1-6	NA	NA	TGTGCCAGCAGCTTGGAAGGGGCCCCCCTCCACTTT	CASSLEGAPLHF
TRBV5-4	TRBJ2-7	NA	TRBD1	TGTGCCAGCAGCACGACAGGGGGCCCCTACGAGCAGTACTTC	CASSTTGGPYEQYF
TRBV15	TRBJ1-3	NA	TRBD1	TGTGCCACCAGCAGAGTACAGGGGGGAGGGAACACCATATATTTT	CATSRVQGGGNTIYF
TRBV18	TRBJ1-1	NA	NA	TGTGCCAGCTCACCACGGCCAGGGCAAAATGCAGAAGCTTTCTTT	CASSPRPGQNAEAFF
TRBV20-1	TRBJ1-6	NA	TRBD1	TGCAGTGCTAGTGACAGGGCGGTTTATTCACCCCTCCACTTT	CSASDRAVYSPLHF
TRBV10-1	TRBJ2-3	NA	NA	TGCGCCAGCAGTGAGCAGGTCCGAACCTCGCAGTATTTT	CASSEQVRTSQYF
TRBV7-3	TRBJ1-1	NA	TRBD1	TGTGCCAGCAGCTCAACAGGGGGTCTTTCCGAAGCTTTCTTT	CASSSTGGLSEAFF
TRBV18	TRBJ2-5	NA	NA	TGTGCCAGCTCACCACCGGGCAGCCAAGAGACCCAGTACTTC	CASSPPGSQETQYF
TRBV11-2	TRBJ2-7	NA	NA	TGTGCCAGCAGCCCAGAGGTCCGCTTCGAGCAGTACTTC	CASSPEVRFEQYF
TRBV30	TRBJ2-7	NA	NA	TGTGCCTGGAGTGGGGGCCCCACCTACGAGCAGTACTTC	CAWSGGPTYEQYF
TRBV2	TRBJ2-5	NA	TRBD2	TGTGCCAGCAGACCGGGACTAGCGGACTTACAAGAGACCCAGTACTTC	CASRPGLADLQETQYF
TRBV6-1	TRBJ2-7	NA	NA	TGTGCCAGCAGTGATACGACAGGACTCTCCTACGAGCAGTACTTC	CASSDTTGLSYEQYF
TRBV6-2/TRBV6-3	TRBJ2-3	NA	TRBD2	TGTGCCAGCAGTTACGGGGGACGCGGGGGGGCTCAAGATACGCAGTATTTT	CASSYGGRGGAQDTQYF
TRBV6-5	TRBJ2-1	NA	TRBD2	TGTGCCAGCAGGTGGACTAGCGGGAGCAACAATGAGCAGTTCTTC	CASRWTSGSNNEQFF
TRBV19	TRBJ1-3	NA	NA	TGTGCCAGTACCTCCCCCCAGGGGCGCTCTGGAAACACCATATATTTT	CASTSPQGRSGNTIYF
TRBV5-1	TRBJ1-3	NA	NA	TGCGCCAGCAGCTTGGAACCTAGCGGGGGGACTGGAAACACCATATATTTT	CASSLEPSGGTGNTIYF